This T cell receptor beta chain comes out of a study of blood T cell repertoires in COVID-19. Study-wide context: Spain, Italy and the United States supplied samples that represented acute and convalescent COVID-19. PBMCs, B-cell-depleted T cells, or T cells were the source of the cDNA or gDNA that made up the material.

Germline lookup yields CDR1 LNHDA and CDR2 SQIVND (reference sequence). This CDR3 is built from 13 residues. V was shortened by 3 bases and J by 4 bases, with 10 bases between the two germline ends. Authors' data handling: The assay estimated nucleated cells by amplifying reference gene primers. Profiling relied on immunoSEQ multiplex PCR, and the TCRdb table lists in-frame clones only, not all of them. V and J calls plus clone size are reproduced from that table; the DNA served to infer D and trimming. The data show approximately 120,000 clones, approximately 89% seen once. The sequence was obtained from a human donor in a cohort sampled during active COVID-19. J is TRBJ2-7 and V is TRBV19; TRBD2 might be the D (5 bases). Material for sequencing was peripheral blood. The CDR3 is CASSMFGGYEQYF. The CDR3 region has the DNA TGTGCCAGTAGTATGTTCGGCGGGTACGAGCAGTACTTC.